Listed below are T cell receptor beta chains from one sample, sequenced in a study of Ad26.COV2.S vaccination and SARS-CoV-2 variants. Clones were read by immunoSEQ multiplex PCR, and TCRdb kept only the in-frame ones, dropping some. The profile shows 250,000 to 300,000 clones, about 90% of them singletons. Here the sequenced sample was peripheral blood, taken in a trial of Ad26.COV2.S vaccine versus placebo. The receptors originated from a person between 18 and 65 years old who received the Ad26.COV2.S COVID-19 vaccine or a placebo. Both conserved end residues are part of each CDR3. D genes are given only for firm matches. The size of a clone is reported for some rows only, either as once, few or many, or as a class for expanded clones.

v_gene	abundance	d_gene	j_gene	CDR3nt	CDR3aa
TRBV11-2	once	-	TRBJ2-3	TGTGCCAGCAGCTTAACTAAGCGGGCCCGGCCAGATACGCAGTATTTT	CASSLTKRARPDTQYF
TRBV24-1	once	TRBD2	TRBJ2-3	TGTGCCACCAGTGATCGGACTAGCGATAGCACAGATACGCAGTATTTT	CATSDRTSDSTDTQYF
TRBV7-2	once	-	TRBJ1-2	TGTGCCAGCAGCCCCACGTCGTGGGATCATGGCTACACCTTC	CASSPTSWDHGYTF
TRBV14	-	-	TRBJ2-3	TGTGCCAGCAGCCAAACCGGAGGGGGCTTTGATACGCAGTATTTT	CASSQTGGGFDTQYF
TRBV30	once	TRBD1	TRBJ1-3	TGTGCCTGCCGGGACAGGGGAACTGGAAACACCATATATTTT	CACRDRGTGNTIYF
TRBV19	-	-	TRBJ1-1	TGTGCCAGTAGTATTGAGGAGTACACTGAAGCTTTCTTT	CASSIEEYTEAFF
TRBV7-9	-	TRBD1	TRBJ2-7	TGTGCCAGCAGCCCCCGTGACAGGGACCACGAGCAGTACTTC	CASSPRDRDHEQYF
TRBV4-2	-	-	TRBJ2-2	TGTGCCAGCAGCCAAGATCGGGGCTTTGGGGAGCTGTTTTTT	CASSQDRGFGELFF
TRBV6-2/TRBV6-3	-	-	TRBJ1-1	TGTGCCAGCAGTTACTCCCAGGGGATGAACACTGAAGCTTTCTTT	CASSYSQGMNTEAFF
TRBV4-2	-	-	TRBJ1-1	TGTGCCAGCAGCACCCTGGACAGACCAAGAACTGAAGCTTTCTTT	CASSTLDRPRTEAFF
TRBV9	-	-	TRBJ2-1	TGTGCCAGCAGCGCAGAGACTGGCAATGAGCAGTTCTTC	CASSAETGNEQFF
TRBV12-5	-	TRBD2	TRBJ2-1	TGTGCTAGTGGTACCCATCTAGCGGGGGGGCTCTACAATGAGCAGTTCTTC	CASGTHLAGGLYNEQFF
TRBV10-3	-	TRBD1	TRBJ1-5	TGTGCCATCAGTGAAAACCGGGACAGGGAGAATCAGCCCCAGCATTTT	CAISENRDRENQPQHF
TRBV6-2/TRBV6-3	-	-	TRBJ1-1	TGTGCCAGCAGCCCACCGTGGGTCGCTGAAGCTTTCTTT	CASSPPWVAEAFF
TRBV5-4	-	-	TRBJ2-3	TGTGCCAGCAGCACGATGGGGAGCACAGATACGCAGTATTTT	CASSTMGSTDTQYF
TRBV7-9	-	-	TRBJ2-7	TGTGCCAGCAGCTTAGCTAGCGGAGGCCCTTCCTACGAGCAGTACTTC	CASSLASGGPSYEQYF
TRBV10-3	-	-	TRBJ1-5	TGTGCCATCAGTGAGTTGGGGCAGCTCCAGCATTTT	CAISELGQLQHF
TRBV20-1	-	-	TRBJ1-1	TGCAGTGCTGGGAGGGTCACTGAAGCTTTCTTT	CSAGRVTEAFF
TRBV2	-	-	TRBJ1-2	TGTGCCAGCAGTGGAATCAGGGGATCTAACTATGGCTACACCTTC	CASSGIRGSNYGYTF
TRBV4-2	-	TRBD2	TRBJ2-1	TGTGCCAGCAGCCAAGTCTCGGGAGGCTACAATGAGCAGTTCTTC	CASSQVSGGYNEQFF
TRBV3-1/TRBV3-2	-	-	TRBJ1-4	TGTGCCAGCAGCAAGGGGATAACTAATGAAAAACTGTTTTTT	CASSKGITNEKLFF
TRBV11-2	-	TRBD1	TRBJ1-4	TGTGCCAGCAGCTTAACAGGGGGCGCAGTGGCTACTAATGAAAAACTGTTTTTT	CASSLTGGAVATNEKLFF
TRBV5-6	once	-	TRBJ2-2	TGTGCCAGCAGCTTTGGAGCCTACGAGGGGGAGCTGTTTTTT	CASSFGAYEGELFF
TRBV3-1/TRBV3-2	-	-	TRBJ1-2	TGTGCCAGCAGCCAAGTCCCGGGAGCCTATGGCTACACCTTC	CASSQVPGAYGYTF
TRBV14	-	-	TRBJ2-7	TGTGCCAGCAGCCAAGATCAGAAAAGAGCCTACGAGCAGTACTTC	CASSQDQKRAYEQYF
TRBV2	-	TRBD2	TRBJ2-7	TGTGCCACGCGCGGGGGGGGCCGGTACGAGCAGTACTTC	CATRGGGRYEQYF
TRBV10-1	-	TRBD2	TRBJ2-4	TGCGCCAGCAGTGAGACCGGACTAGCGGGTGGGGGTATTCAGTACTTC	CASSETGLAGGGIQYF
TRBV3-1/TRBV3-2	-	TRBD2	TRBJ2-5	TGTGCCAGCAGCCTAGGACTAGCTACCCAAGAGACCCAGTACTTC	CASSLGLATQETQYF
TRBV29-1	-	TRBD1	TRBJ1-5	TGCAGCGTGGGGACAGGGAATCAGCCCCAGCATTTT	CSVGTGNQPQHF
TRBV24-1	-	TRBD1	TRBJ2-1	TGTGCCACCAGTGATTCACCCCGGGACAGGGGGGACGGAGCTGACAATGAGCAGTTCTTC	CATSDSPRDRGDGADNEQFF
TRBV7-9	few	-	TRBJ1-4	TGTGCCAGCAGCACAATAGGGGATAGTATTGAAAAACTGTTTTTT	CASSTIGDSIEKLFF
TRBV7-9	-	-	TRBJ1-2	TGTGCCAGCAGCCGGGACGGTATCTATGGCTACACCTTC	CASSRDGIYGYTF
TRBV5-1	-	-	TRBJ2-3	TGCGCCAGCAGCCCCCGGGGGCAGGGCAGCACAGATACGCAGTATTTT	CASSPRGQGSTDTQYF
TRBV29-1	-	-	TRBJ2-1	TGCAGCGTCTCCATGGCGGGGCAGTTCTTC	CSVSMAGQFF
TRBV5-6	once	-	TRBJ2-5	TGTGCCAGCAGCTTGCTGGCAGGCCGGTGGGGAGAGACCCAGTACTTC	CASSLLAGRWGETQYF
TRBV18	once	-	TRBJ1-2	TGTGCCAGCTCACAAGACAGGCCCTATGGCTACACCTTC	CASSQDRPYGYTF
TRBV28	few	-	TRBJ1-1	TGTGCCAGCAGTTCCGGGACTATCACTGAAGCTTTCTTT	CASSSGTITEAFF
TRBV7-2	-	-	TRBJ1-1	TGTGCCAGCAGCCCTACCCAGGGAGCCGAAGCTTTCTTT	CASSPTQGAEAFF
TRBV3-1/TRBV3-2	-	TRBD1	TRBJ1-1	TGTGCCAGCAGCCGGGACAGATCCGCTGAAGCTTTCTTT	CASSRDRSAEAFF
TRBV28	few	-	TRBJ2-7	TGTGCCAGCGTAAAAGGGGGACTAAGAAACGAGCAGTACTTC	CASVKGGLRNEQYF
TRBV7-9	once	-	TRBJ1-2	TGTGCCAGCAGCTTAGCGGGGACGGTGTACTTC	CASSLAGTVYF
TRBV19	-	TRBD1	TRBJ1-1	TGTGCCAGTAGACCGGACAGGGGCTATGAAGCTTTCTTT	CASRPDRGYEAFF
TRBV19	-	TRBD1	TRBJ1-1	TGTGCCAGCCGGGACAGGGGGCGGTCGAGCACTGAAGCTTTCTTT	CASRDRGRSSTEAFF
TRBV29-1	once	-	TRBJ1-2	TGCAGCGTTGAAGATCGTCGCCGGGAGCCTCGGTATGGCTACACCTTC	CSVEDRRREPRYGYTF
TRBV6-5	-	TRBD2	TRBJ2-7	TGTGCCAGCAGTTCCCCCGGGACTAGCTACGAGCAGTACTTC	CASSSPGTSYEQYF
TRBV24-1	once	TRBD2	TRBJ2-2	TGTGCCACCTCGGCTACCGGGAGGGACACCGGGGAGCTGTTTTTT	CATSATGRDTGELFF
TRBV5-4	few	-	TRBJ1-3	TGTGCCAGCAGCTTGAAAGGGAGTGGAAACACCATATATTTT	CASSLKGSGNTIYF
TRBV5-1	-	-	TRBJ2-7	TGCGCCAGCAAACCGTCGGCAGACCCTAGCGAGCAGTACTTC	CASKPSADPSEQYF
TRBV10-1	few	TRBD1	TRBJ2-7	TGCGCCAGGGACAGGGGGCCGTACTGGGACGAGCAGTACTTC	CARDRGPYWDEQYF
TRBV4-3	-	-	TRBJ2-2	TGCGCCAGCAGCGAGTTTTGGGCGAACACCGGGGAGCTGTTTTTT	CASSEFWANTGELFF
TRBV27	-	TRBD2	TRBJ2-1	TGTGCCAGCAGTCAGAGCGGGAGAGGACACAATGAGCAGTTCTTC	CASSQSGRGHNEQFF
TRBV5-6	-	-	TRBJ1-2	TGTGCCAGCAGCTTAACGATCCCAAGGGGCGAATATAACTATGGCTACACCTTC	CASSLTIPRGEYNYGYTF
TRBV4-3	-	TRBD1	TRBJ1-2	TGCGCCAGCAGCCAGGACAGGGGATATGGCTACACCTTC	CASSQDRGYGYTF